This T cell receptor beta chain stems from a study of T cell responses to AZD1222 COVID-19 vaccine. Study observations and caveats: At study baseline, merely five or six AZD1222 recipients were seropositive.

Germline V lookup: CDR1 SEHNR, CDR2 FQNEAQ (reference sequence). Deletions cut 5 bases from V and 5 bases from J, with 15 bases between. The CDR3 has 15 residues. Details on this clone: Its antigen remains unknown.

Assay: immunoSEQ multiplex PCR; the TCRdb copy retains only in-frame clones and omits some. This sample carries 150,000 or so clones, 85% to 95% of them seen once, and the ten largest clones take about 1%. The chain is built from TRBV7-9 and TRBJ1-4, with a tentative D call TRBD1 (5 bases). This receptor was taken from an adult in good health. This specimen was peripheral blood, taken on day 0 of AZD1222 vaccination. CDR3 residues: CASSPARGINEKLFF. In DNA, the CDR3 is TGTGCCAGCAGCCCCGCGCGGGGGATCAATGAAAAACTGTTTTTT.